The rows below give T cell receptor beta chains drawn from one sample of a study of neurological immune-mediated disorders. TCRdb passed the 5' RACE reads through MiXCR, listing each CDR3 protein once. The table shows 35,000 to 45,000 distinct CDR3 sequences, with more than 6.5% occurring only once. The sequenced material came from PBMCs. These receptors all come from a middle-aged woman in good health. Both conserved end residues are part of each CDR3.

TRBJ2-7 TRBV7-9 CASSYSGIPEQYF
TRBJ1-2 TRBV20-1 CSARSTAHVLYGYTF
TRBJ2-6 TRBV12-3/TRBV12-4 CASRLQVGVANVLTF
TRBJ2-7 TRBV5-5 CASSLTRGEQYF
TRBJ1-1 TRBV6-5 CASSYSQGDTEAFF
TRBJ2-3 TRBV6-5 CASSYIGPPSATDTQYF
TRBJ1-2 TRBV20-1 CSAKKGDYGYTF
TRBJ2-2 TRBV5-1 CASSTRTGGGGELFF
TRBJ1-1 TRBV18 CASSSGLGNTEAFF
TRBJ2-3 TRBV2 CASNQKGGRTDTQYF
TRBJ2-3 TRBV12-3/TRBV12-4 CASSFQETDTQYF
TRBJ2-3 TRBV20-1 CSAASTGTDTQYF
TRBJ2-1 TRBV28 CASSPSASAYSSYNEQFF
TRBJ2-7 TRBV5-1 CASSLAKTQGAGEQYF
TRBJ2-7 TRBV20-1 CSARDGAGGPHEQYF
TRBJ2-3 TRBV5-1 CASSRLDYTDTQYF
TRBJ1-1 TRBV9 CASSPGTGWGTEAFF
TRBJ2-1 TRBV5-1 CATHSGQKQFF
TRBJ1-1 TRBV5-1 CASSSREGNTEAFF
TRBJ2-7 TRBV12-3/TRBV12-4 CASSANPYYEQYF
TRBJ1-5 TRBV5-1 CASSLAGQGAGQPQHF
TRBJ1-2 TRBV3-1 CASSPTVQGHGYTF
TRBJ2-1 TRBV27 CASSLSPGQVTYNEQFF
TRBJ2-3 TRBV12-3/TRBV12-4 CASSPDRGPTDTQYF
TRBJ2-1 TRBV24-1 CATSDPLAGVTLGGEQFF
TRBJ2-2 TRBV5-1 CASSGGLAGGTGELFF
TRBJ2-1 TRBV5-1 CASSLSLAGGHEQFF
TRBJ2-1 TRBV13 CASTVTSDPYNEQFF
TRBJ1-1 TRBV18 CASSSLQTGGAEAFF
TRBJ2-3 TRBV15 CATSSRGNTQYF
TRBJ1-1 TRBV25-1 CASTASGGRRGSEAFF
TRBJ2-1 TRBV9 CASSVFGQGSNEQFF
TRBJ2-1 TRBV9 CASTPFPGLGFGQFF
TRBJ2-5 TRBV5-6 CASGSVQGHHQETQYF
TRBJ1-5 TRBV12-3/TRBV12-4 CASWRFSNQPQHF